This TCR beta chain emerged from a study of response to subunit inactivated influenza vaccine (dated by TCRdb to the late 2010s). Regarding the complete study: Deep quantitative profiling of the T cell receptor repertoire was used in the study to follow responses to a trivalent subunit inactivated influenza vaccine. Study-level results and caveats: The authors suggested that each seasonal influenza vaccination may recruit only a limited number of new T cells.

The library was built by means of RT-PCR. Reads for this sample came from an Illumina HiSeq 2500. The public reads were quality trimmed at Q25 with fastp and then assembled into clones with MiXCR by TCRdb, keeping productive beta chains. Rows with one shared CDR3 protein collapse into an entry with the most common genes and DNA. The table for this sample lists 250,000 to 350,000 distinct CDR3 sequences; 20% to 25% of them were counted only once. The ten largest clonotypes hold 10% of the sample. Counted from cysteine to phenylalanine, this CDR3 has 14 amino acids. Only the CDR3 region is kept as DNA, spanning 42 bases read in frame from base 1. V and J lose 4 bases and 4 bases, and a span of 14 bases separates them. Reading the germline V gene gives CDR1 SGDLS and CDR2 YYNGEE. This clonotype was seen a handful of times. The target of this receptor is not known. The input lacks base qualities; no much larger clone sits a single base away.

This TCR derives from a man between 45 and 75 years old who received an inactivated influenza vaccine. Donor details come from another sample of the same person, matched by shared clones. The rearrangement joined TRBV9 to TRBJ2-5, with no reliable assignment of the D segment. The sequences come from PBMCs from blood, collected about 20 months after vaccination. The nucleotides are TGTGCCAGCAGCCCTGGGTGGGCAGGAGAGACCCAGTACTTC. Translation gives CASSPGWAGETQYF.